This record looks at one T cell receptor beta chain sequence and its context. The antigen is not known. These data originate in a study of PD-1 blockade in mismatch repair-deficient tumors. Study results and limitations: Rapid post-treatment expansion, then contraction, generally preceding radiologic response, marked tumor-resident clones.

The CDR3 covers 16 residues. Germline V CDR1 and CDR2: MNHNY, SVGAGI (reference sequence). Deletions cut 8 bases from V and 0 bases from J, with 17 bases between. Sequencing was performed with immunoSEQ multiplex PCR; in TCRdb, only in-frame clones are kept and a portion is missing. This table has 77,000 or so clones, 80% to 90% appearing once. All patients were mismatch repair deficient, assessed by either PCR or immunohistochemistry. Source: peripheral blood, taken 44 weeks after starting pembrolizumab. V and J are TRBV6-6 and TRBJ2-4; possibly TRBD1 for D (5 bases). The TCR sequence derives from an adult with mismatch repair-deficient cancer. The CDR3 nucleotides read TGTGCCAGCCAACAAGGGGCCTATCTAGCCAAAAACATTCAGTACTTC. Residues: CASQQGAYLAKNIQYF.